The 25 T cell receptor beta chains below come from one sample, sequenced in a study of OX40 agonist ivuxolimab in advanced cancers. Assay used: immunoSEQ multiplex PCR; TCRdb lists only in-frame clones, some missing. The table has tens of thousands of clones, under 90% seen once. The source material was CD4+ or CD8+ T cells sorted from blood, sampled in a trial of the OX40 agonist ivuxolimab. These receptor sequences come from an adult with an advanced solid tumor such as melanoma, head and neck, liver or kidney cancer.

This rearrangement joins TRBV7-9 to TRBJ2-5, with TRBD1 matching 11 bases. Germline CDR1 reads SEHNR; CDR2 reads FQNEAQ (reference sequence). CDR3 size: 17 residues. V shed 4 bases, J shed 5 bases, and the junction held 12 bases outside the gene matches. The CDR3 here is CASSYDPGTGGEETQYF. CDR3 sequence (DNA): TGTGCCAGCAGCTATGACCCCGGGACAGGGGGAGAGGAGACCCAGTACTTC.

The V gene is TRBV5-1, the J gene TRBJ2-1; 8 bases are shared with TRBD1. CDR1 is SGHRS, CDR2 YFSETQ, per germline. There are 16 residues in the CDR3. With V trimmed by 4 bases and J by 14 bases, 20 bases remained unmatched. The CDR3: CASSPNWDRPAMEEFF. The CDR3 DNA reads TGCGCCAGCAGCCCTAATTGGGACAGGCCAGCAATGGAGGAGTTCTTC.

CDR3 residues: CASSYSGQHYGYTF. In DNA, the CDR3 is TGTGCCAGCAGTTACTCGGGACAGCACTATGGCTACACCTTC. V and J are TRBV6-5 and TRBJ1-2; TRBD1 agrees at 7 bases. The CDR3 is 14 residues long. The germline gives CDR1 MNHEY, CDR2 SVGAGI. V shed 0 bases, J shed 3 bases, and the junction held 1 base outside the gene matches.

This clone came up a few times. The chain has TRBV4-1 and TRBJ1-5; D might be TRBD1 (6 bases). Germline CDR1 MGHRA, CDR2 YSYEKL. The CDR3 consists of 15 residues. Between the trimmed V and J ends, which lost 1 base and 0 bases, there was a span of 7 bases. The CDR3 DNA reads as TGCGCCAGCAGCCAAGGGACAGATAGCAATCAGCCCCAGCATTTT. Residues: CASSQGTDSNQPQHF.

This chain joins TRBV11-2 and TRBJ2-1; D remains ambiguous. The germline V gene has CDR1 SGHAT and CDR2 FQNNGV. The CDR3 contains 16 residues. Trimming shortened V by 0 bases and J by 2 bases, and 11 bases separated the two germline ends. CDR3 region: CASSLEGSYTYNEQFF. The CDR3 DNA reads as TGTGCCAGCAGCTTAGAAGGCAGCTACACCTACAATGAGCAGTTCTTC.

This chain links TRBV27 with TRBJ2-7, with no clear D. Germline CDR1 reads MNHEY; CDR2 reads SMNVEV (reference sequence). V dropped 6 bases and J dropped 6 bases, with 12 bases sitting between them. The CDR3 spans 12 residues. CDR3 loop: CASSPPGREQYF. The DNA for the CDR3 is TGTGCCAGCAGCCCCCCGGGCCGCGAGCAGTACTTC.

The rearrangement links TRBV27 to TRBJ2-5; tentatively, D is TRBD1 (5 bases). Germline V CDR1 and CDR2: MNHEY, SMNVEV (reference sequence). Between the trimmed V and J ends, which lost 2 bases and 2 bases, there was a span of 6 bases. The CDR3 is 13 residues long. This chain's CDR3 is CASSLHRQETQYF. CDR3 sequence (DNA): TGTGCCAGCAGTTTACACAGGCAAGAGACCCAGTACTTC.

V gene TRBV6-5 combines with J gene TRBJ2-3; possibly TRBD2 for D (6 bases). CDR1 MNHEY and CDR2 SVGAGI come from the germline V gene. The CDR3 covers 15 residues. V was pared by 3 bases and J by 0 bases, with 10 bases between. CDR3 coding DNA: TGTGCCAGCAGTTATGGCGGGACTAGCACAGATACGCAGTATTTT. Protein product: CASSYGGTSTDTQYF.

The count of this clone is one. The chain has TRBV29-1 and TRBJ2-1; D uncertain. Trimming shortened V by 1 base and J by 9 bases, and 13 bases separated the two germline ends. This CDR3 is 13 amino acids long. The germline V gene encodes CDR1 SQVTM and CDR2 ANQGSEA. CDR3 nucleotides: TGCAGCGTTGAAGCCCTGGTACTCGGTGAGCAGTTCTTC. Translating gives CSVEALVLGEQFF.

This clone appeared a single time. CDR3 in DNA: TGTGCCAGCAGCGTACTAACCGTAGACACCATATATTTT. It is translated as CASSVLTVDTIYF. The chain recombines TRBV9 with TRBJ1-3; D ambiguous. Germline assignment: CDR1 SGDLS and CDR2 YYNGEE. CDR3 length: 13 residues. V lost 1 base and J 8 bases, leaving 10 bases between the germline ends.

The chain couples TRBV4-2 to TRBJ1-5; possible D gene TRBD1, 6 bases. Germline CDR1 LGHNA, CDR2 YNFKEQ. V was clipped by 1 base and J by 7 bases, with 14 bases between them. The CDR3 has 15 amino acids. CDR3 DNA: TGTGCCAGCAGCCAAGTCGTGGGGGCACTGCAGCCCCAGCATTTT. Protein sequence: CASSQVVGALQPQHF.

The chain recombines TRBV27 with TRBJ2-1; D is possibly TRBD2 (5 bases). The CDR3 spans 17 residues. Germline assignment: CDR1 MNHEY and CDR2 SMNVEV (reference sequence). V was cut by 0 bases and J by 2 bases, with 14 bases left in between. DNA for the CDR3: TGTGCCAGCAGTTTATCGATCCCGGGGAATCCCTACAATGAGCAGTTCTTC. Amino acids: CASSLSIPGNPYNEQFF.

The chain combines TRBV27 with TRBJ2-7; TRBD1 matches 8 bases. V lost 0 bases, J lost 9 bases, and 4 bases stayed unmatched. The CDR3 loop spans 13 amino acids. The germline CDR1 and CDR2 sequences are MNHEY and SMNVEV (reference sequence). The CDR3 sequence is CASSLSTGAMQYV. CDR3 nucleotide sequence: TGTGCCAGCAGTTTATCGACAGGGGCTATGCAGTACGTC.

This chain links TRBV27 with TRBJ2-7; D possibly corresponds to TRBD1 (6 bases). The germline V gene encodes CDR1 MNHEY and CDR2 SMNVEV (reference sequence). The CDR3 consists of 14 residues. V lost 6 bases and J lost 5, with 17 bases in between. The CDR3 bases are TGTGCCAGCAGCTTGACGGTAACAGGGAACGAGCAGTACGTC. Protein sequence: CASSLTVTGNEQYV.

CDR3 residues: CASSLDGTLNGYTF. The CDR3 DNA is TGTGCCAGCAGCTTAGATGGGACCCTTAATGGCTACACCTTC. V gene TRBV11-2 combines with J gene TRBJ1-2, with a possible D match to TRBD1 (5 bases). This CDR3 is built from 14 residues. Germline V gene data show CDR1 as SGHAT and CDR2 as FQNNGV. V gave up 0 bases and J gave up 6 bases, with 11 bases separating them.

The rearrangement links TRBV6-5 to TRBJ2-2; D remains unclear. This CDR3 is 11 amino acids long. Germline V gives CDR1 MNHEY, CDR2 SVGAGI. V lost 2 bases to trimming and J lost 6 bases, with 1 base between them. CDR3 residues: CASSYAGELFF. The CDR3 DNA is TGTGCCAGCAGTTACGCCGGGGAGCTGTTTTTT.

A few counts support this clone. The chain combines TRBV6-1 with TRBJ2-7; the D is unclear. The CDR3 runs 11 residues. Trimming cost V 3 bases and J 0 bases, with 0 bases left between them. Germline-derived CDR1 and CDR2 are MNHNS and SASEGT. In nucleotides, the CDR3 is TGTGCCAGCAGTGACTCCTACGAGCAGTACTTC. Translation: CASSDSYEQYF.

The chain employs TRBV7-9 and TRBJ1-3; maybe TRBD1 (5 bases). The germline V gene encodes CDR1 SEHNR and CDR2 FQNEAQ (reference sequence). The CDR3 covers 11 residues. CDR3 in amino acids: CGGLSGNTIYF. The CDR3 coding sequence is TGTGGGGGCCTCTCTGGAAACACCATATATTTT. Variable domain in full (rest from reference TRBV7-9 and TRBJ1-3): DTGVSQNPRHKITKRGQNVTFRCDPISEHNRLYWYRQTLGQGPEFLTYFQNEAQLEKSRLLSDRFSAERPKGSFSTLEIQRTEQGDSAMYLCGGLSGNTIYFGEGSWLTVV.

This chain uses TRBV5-4 with TRBJ2-3; D not certain. The CDR3 is 12 residues long. V lost 5 bases to trimming and J lost 1 base, with 5 bases between them. Looked up from germline, CDR1 is SGHNT and CDR2 is YYREEE (reference sequence). The CDR3 coding sequence is TGTGCCAGCAGTGAGGGCACAGATACGCAGTATTTT. Protein sequence: CASSEGTDTQYF. Looking up the rest from reference TRBV5-4 and TRBJ2-3 gives the full variable domain: ETGVTQSPTHLIKTRGQQVTLRCSSQSGHNTVSWYQQALGQGPQFIFQYYREEENGRGNFPPRFSGLQFPNYSSELNVNALELDDSALYLCASSEGTDTQYFGPGTRLTVL.

This rearrangement joins TRBV29-1 to TRBJ2-7; the match to TRBD1 covers 7 bases. Germline V lookup: CDR1 SQVTM, CDR2 ANQGSEA. Trimming cost V 3 bases and J 3 bases; bases outside gene matches: 5. The CDR3 contains 13 residues. CDR3 sequence (DNA): TGCAGCGTTGAGGAAGGGGGCAACTACGAGCAGTACTTC. Translation gives CSVEEGGNYEQYF.

CDR3 in DNA: TGTGCCAGCAGTGAGCGGACTTACACCGGGGAGCTGTTTTTT. It encodes CASSERTYTGELFF. The rearrangement uses TRBV25-1 and TRBJ2-2; tentatively, D is TRBD2 (5 bases). Trimming took off 3 bases at V and 3 bases at J, with 8 bases between the two ends. Germline CDR1 and CDR2: MGHDK and SYGVNS. The CDR3 is 14 residues long.

J is TRBJ2-1 and V is TRBV6-5, with D uncertain. CDR3 length equals 14 residues. Trimming pared 1 base from V and 1 base from J, leaving 5 bases between. Germline assignment: CDR1 MNHEY and CDR2 SVGAGI. CDR3 protein: CASSYYLSYNEQFF. DNA of the CDR3: TGTGCCAGCAGTTACTACTTGTCCTACAATGAGCAGTTCTTC.

The DNA for the CDR3 is TGTGCCAGCAGACCTACAGGGGGCTGGGATGAGCAGTTCTTC. Its protein is CASRPTGGWDEQFF. The chain is built from TRBV6-5 and TRBJ2-1, with 9 bases identical to TRBD1. J lost 8 bases, V lost 6 bases, and 8 bases had no gene match. The CDR3 spans 14 residues. CDR1 and CDR2 from the germline V gene are MNHEY and SVGAGI.

J is TRBJ1-2 and V is TRBV4-2; D may be TRBD1 (5 bases). Germline V gene data show CDR1 as LGHNA and CDR2 as YNFKEQ. Trimming removed 4 bases at V and 0 bases at J, with 12 bases between. The CDR3 extends over 15 amino acids. CDR3 protein: CASSPGGETNYGYTF. The CDR3 region has the DNA TGTGCCAGCAGCCCCGGGGGGGAGACTAACTATGGCTACACCTTC.

This clone was detected only once. This chain connects TRBV9 to TRBJ1-2, with 9 bases fitting TRBD1. Germline-derived CDR1 and CDR2 are SGDLS and YYNGEE. The CDR3 has 17 residues. The ends lost 3 bases at V and 5 bases at J; junction bases unmatched: 14. CDR3: CASSASEGTGILYGYTF. CDR3 DNA: TGTGCCAGCAGCGCCTCTGAGGGGACAGGGATCTTATATGGCTACACCTTC.